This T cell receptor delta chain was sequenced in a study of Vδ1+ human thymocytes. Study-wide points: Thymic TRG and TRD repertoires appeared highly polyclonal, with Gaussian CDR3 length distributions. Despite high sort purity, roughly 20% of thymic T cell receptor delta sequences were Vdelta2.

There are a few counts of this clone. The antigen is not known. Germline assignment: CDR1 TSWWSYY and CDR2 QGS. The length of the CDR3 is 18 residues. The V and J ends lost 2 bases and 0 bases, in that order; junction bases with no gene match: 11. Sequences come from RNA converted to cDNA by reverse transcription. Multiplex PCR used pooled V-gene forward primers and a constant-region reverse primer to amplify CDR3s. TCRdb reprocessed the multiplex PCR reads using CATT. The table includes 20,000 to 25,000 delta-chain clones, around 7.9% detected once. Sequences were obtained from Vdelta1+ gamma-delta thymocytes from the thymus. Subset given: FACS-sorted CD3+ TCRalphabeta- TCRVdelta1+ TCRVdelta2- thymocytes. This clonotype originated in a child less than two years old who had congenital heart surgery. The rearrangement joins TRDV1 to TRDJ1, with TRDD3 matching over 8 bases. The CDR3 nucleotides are TGTGCTCTTGGGGAAGGGTCGCGTACTGGGGGTTACACCGATAAACTCATCTTT. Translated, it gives CALGEGSRTGGYTDKLIF.